This TCR beta chain stems from a study of brain metastases from non-small cell lung cancer. In regard to this clone: What it binds is unknown.

General observations from the study: In 55% to 70% of brain metastases, T-cell clones were expanded compared with matched primary tumors. Paired brain metastases and primary tumors largely shared TCR repertoires. T-cell infiltration was lower in brain metastases than primaries (P < 0.001).

CDR1 SGHTA and CDR2 FQGNSA come from the germline V gene. Trimming took off 0 bases at V and 7 bases at J, with 12 bases between the two ends. There are 15 residues in the CDR3. Only in-frame clones appear in the TCRdb table, and some are missing; sequencing was by immunoSEQ multiplex PCR. The sample contains about 4,600 clones, approximately 90% of which appear only once. This chain connects TRBV7-2 to TRBJ2-2; D might be TRBD2 (7 bases). Sequencing was carried out using tissue from a brain metastasis. The TCR was taken from a donor at least 40 years old with non-small cell lung cancer. The CDR3 region has the DNA TGTGCCAGCAGCTTAGCGGGGGGGCCAGACGGGGAGCTGTTTTTT. This encodes CASSLAGGPDGELFF.